This T cell receptor (beta chain) was identified in a study of T cell responses to AZD1222 COVID-19 vaccine. Study results and limitations: Mapped onto spike, vaccine-associated CD4 TCRs spanned it and were dominant at 160-218 and 743-854. Repertoires in all cases were sampled only once the peak T cell response had passed. Clonal diversity was possibly underestimated, and white British individuals and females predominated among donors.

Notes on this clone: Its antigen remains unknown.

This CDR3 has 18 residues. The junction had 11 bases not matched to a gene; V was cut back by 3 bases and J by 2 bases. Germline values: CDR1 KGHDR, CDR2 SFDVKD. Here immunoSEQ multiplex PCR was the method, and the copy in TCRdb shows in-frame clones only, minus some. The sample shows 240,000 or so clones, approximately 95% of them seen only once. This TCR derives from an adult in good health. The sample consisted of peripheral blood, taken on day 0 of AZD1222 vaccination. J is TRBJ2-2 and V is TRBV24-1, with 7 bases lining up with TRBD2. In DNA, the CDR3 is TGTGCCACCAGTGATCGCACGGGGGGAGTCTTTAACACCGGGGAGCTGTTTTTT. Its translation: CATSDRTGGVFNTGELFF.